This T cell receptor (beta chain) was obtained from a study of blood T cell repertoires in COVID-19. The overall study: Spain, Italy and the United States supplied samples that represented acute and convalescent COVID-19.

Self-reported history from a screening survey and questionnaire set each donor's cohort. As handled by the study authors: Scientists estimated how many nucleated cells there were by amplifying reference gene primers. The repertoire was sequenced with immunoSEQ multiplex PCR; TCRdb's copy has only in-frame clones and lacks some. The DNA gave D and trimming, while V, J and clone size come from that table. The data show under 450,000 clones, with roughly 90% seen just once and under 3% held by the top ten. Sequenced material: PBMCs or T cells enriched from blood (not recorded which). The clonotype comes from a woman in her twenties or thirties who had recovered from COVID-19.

In DNA form, the CDR3 reads TGTGCCAGCAGCTTGGATTCAGGGCTATATAGCAATCAGCCCCAGCATTTT. It translates to CASSLDSGLYSNQPQHF. V gene TRBV5-8 combines with J gene TRBJ1-5; D possibly corresponds to TRBD1 (5 bases). Trimming cost V 0 bases and J 0 bases, with 13 bases left between them. CDR1 SGHTS and CDR2 YDEGEE come from the germline V gene. The CDR3 spans 17 residues.